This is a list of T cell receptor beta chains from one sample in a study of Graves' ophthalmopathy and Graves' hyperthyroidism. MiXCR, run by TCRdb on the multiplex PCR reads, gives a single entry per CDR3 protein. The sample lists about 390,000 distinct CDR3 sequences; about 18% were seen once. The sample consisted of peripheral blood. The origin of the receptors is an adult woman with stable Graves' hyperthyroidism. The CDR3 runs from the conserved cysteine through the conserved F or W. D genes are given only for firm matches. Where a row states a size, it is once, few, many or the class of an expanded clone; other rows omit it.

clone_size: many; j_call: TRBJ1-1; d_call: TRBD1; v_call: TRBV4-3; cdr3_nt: TGCGCCAGCAGCCCCGGGACAGGGGGCTCGGGGGGGATCGCTTTCTTT; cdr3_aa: CASSPGTGGSGGIAFF
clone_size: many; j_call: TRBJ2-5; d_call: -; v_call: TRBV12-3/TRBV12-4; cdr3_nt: TGTGCCAGCAGTCATTCGGGGCGGGACGGCCAAGAGACCCAGTACTTC; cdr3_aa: CASSHSGRDGQETQYF
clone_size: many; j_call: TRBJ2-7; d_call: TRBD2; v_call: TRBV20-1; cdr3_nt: TGCAGTGCTAGAACTAGCGGGAGTCGCTACGAGCAGTACTTC; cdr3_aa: CSARTSGSRYEQYF
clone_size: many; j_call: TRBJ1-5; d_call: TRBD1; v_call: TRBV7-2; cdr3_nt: TGTGCCAGCAGCTCCCAGGGACAGAATAATCAGCCCCAGCATTTT; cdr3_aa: CASSSQGQNNQPQHF
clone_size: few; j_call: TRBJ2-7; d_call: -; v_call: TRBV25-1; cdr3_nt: TGTGCCAGCAGTGACGGACCTTCCTACGAGCAGTACTTC; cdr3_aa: CASSDGPSYEQYF
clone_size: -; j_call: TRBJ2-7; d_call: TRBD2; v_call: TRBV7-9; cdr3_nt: TGTGCCAGCAGCTTAGTCGGGCTAGCGGGAGTCGAGCAGTACTTC; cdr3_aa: CASSLVGLAGVEQYF
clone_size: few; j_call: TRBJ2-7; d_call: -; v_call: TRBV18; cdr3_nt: TGTGCCAGCTCAACCGGGACCTTCTACGAGCAGTACTTC; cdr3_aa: CASSTGTFYEQYF
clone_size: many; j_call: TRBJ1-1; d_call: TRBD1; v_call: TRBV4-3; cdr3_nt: TGCGCCAGCAGCCTCAGGGGGAAGAACACTGAAGCTTTCTTT; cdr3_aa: CASSLRGKNTEAFF
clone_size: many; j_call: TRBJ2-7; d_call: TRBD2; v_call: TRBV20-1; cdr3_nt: TGCAGTGCTAGAGATTTAGCGGGAGTAATTTACGAGCAGTACTTC; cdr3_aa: CSARDLAGVIYEQYF
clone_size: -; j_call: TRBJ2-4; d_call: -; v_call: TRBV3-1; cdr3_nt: TGTGCCAGCAGCCAAGGGGGTCTAGCGTACAAAAACATTCAGTACTTC; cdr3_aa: CASSQGGLAYKNIQYF
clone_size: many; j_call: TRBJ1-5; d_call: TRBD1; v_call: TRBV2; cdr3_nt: TGTGCCAGCAGTCCCCGACAGGGTTTGGAGCCCCAGCATTTT; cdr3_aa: CASSPRQGLEPQHF
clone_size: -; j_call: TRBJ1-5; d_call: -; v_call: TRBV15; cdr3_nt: TGTGCCACCAGCAGAGGATATAGCAATCAGCCCCAGCATTTT; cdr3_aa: CATSRGYSNQPQHF
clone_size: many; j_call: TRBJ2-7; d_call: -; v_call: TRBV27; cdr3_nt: TGTGCCAGCAGTTCAGGACAGAACTACGAGCAGTACTTC; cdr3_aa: CASSSGQNYEQYF
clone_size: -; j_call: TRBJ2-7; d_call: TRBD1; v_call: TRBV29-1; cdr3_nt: TGCAGCGTTGAAGACTACCGGGACAGGGCGTACGAGCAGTACTTC; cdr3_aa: CSVEDYRDRAYEQYF
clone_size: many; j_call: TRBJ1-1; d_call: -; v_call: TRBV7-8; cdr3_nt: TGTGCCAGCAGCTTAAACCATCAAGCTTTCTTT; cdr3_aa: CASSLNHQAFF
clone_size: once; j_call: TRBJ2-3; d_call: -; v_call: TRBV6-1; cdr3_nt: TGTGCCAGCAGTGAGGGACGGGACACAGATACGCAGTATTTT; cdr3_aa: CASSEGRDTDTQYF
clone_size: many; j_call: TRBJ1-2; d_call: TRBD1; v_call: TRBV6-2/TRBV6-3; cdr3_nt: TGTGCCAGCAGTTACCGGAGAAGACAGGGAAAAAGTGTCGGAATTGGCTACACCTTC; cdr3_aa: CASSYRRRQGKSVGIGYTF
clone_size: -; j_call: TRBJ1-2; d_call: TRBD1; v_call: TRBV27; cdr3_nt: TGTGCCAGCACCGCAGGGGGCGCTGGGGGCTACACCTTC; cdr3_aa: CASTAGGAGGYTF
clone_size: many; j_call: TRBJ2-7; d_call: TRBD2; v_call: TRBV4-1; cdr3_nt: TGCGCCAGCAGCCAAGATCCGGGACTAGCGGGAGGCTCCGAGCAGTACTTC; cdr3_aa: CASSQDPGLAGGSEQYF
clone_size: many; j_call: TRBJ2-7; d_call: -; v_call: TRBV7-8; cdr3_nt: TGTGCCAGCAGCTTAAATCGGGGAGTTTACGAAGGGCAGTACTTC; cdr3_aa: CASSLNRGVYEGQYF
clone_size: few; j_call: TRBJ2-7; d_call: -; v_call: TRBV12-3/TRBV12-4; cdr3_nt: TGTGCCAGCAGTAACATAAACCCTTTTGTCGAGCAGTACTTC; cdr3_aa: CASSNINPFVEQYF
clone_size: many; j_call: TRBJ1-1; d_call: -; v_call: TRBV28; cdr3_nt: TGTGCCAGCAGGCCTCCGGGACAGAACACTGAAGCTTTCTTT; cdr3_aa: CASRPPGQNTEAFF
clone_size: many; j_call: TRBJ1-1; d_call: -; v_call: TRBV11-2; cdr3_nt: TGTGCCAGCAGCTTAGATCGTACCCATGAAGCTTTCTTT; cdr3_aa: CASSLDRTHEAFF
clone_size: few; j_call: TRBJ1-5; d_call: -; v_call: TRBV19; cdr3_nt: TGTGCCAGCAATGCGGGGGATCAGCCCCAGCATTTT; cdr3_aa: CASNAGDQPQHF
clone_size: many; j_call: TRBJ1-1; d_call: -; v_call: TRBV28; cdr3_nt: TGTGCCAGCAGTTTAGGGTTTGGGGGGCGCACTGAAGCTTTCTTT; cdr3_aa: CASSLGFGGRTEAFF
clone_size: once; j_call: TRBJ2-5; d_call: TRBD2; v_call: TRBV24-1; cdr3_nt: TGTGCCACCAGTGATTTCGCGGGACTAGCGGGGGGCAACGGAGAGACCCAGTACTTC; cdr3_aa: CATSDFAGLAGGNGETQYF
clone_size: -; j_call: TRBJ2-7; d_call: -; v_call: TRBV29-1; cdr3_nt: TGCAGCGTCCAGCCCGTGGACAGCCTTCGTCCCTACGAGCAGTACTTC; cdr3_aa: CSVQPVDSLRPYEQYF
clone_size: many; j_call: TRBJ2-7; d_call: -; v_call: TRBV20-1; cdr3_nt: TGCAGTGCTGCAACAGCCTACGAGCAGTACTTC; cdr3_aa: CSAATAYEQYF
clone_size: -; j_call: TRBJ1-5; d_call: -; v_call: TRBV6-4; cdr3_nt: TGTGCCAGCAGTGAGGCAGACAATCAGCCCCAGCATTTT; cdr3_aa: CASSEADNQPQHF
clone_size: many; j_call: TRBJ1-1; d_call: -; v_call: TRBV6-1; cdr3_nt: TGTGCCAGCAGTGATGCCAGGGCGCGGGGTACTGAAGCTTTCTTT; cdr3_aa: CASSDARARGTEAFF
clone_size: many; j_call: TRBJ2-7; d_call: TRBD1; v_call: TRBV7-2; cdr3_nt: TGTGCCAGCAGCTTAGGGACAGGCCCAAAGTCCTACGAGCAGTACTTC; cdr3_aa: CASSLGTGPKSYEQYF